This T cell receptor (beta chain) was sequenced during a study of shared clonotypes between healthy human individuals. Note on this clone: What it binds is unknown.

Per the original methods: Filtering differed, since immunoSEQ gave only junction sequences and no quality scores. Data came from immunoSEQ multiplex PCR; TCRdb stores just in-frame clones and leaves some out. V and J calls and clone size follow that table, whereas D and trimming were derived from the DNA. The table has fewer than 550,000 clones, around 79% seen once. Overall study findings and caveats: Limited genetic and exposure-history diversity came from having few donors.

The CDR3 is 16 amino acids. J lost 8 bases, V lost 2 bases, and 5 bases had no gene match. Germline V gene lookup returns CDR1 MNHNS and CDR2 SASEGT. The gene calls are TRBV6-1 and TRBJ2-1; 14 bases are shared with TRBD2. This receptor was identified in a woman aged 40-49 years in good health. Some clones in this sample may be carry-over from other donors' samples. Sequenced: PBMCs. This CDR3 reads CASSELGLAGAYEQFF. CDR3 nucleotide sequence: TGTGCCAGCAGTGAATTGGGACTAGCGGGAGCCTATGAGCAGTTCTTC.